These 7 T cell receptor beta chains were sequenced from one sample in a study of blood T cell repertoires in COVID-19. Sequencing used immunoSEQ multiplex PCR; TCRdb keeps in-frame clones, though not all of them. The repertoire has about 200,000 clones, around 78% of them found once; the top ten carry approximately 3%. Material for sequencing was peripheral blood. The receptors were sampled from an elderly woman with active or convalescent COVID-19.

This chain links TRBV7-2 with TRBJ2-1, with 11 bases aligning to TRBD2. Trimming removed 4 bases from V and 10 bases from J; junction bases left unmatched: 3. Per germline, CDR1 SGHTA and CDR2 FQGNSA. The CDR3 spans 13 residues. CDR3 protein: CASSSGLAVEQFF. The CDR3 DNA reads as TGTGCCAGCAGCTCGGGACTAGCGGTAGAGCAGTTCTTC. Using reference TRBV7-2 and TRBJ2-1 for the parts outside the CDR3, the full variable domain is GAGVSQSPSNKVTEKGKDVELRCDPISGHTALYWYRQSLGQGLEFLIYFQGNSAPDKSGLPSDRFSAERTGGSVSTLTIQRTQQEDSAVYLCASSSGLAVEQFFGPGTRLTVL.

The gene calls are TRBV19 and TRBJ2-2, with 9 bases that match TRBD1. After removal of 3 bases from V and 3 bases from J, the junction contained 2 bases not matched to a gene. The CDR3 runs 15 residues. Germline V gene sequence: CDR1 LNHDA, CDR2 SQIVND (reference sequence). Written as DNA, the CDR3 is TGTGCCAGTAGTATGGGACAGGGACACACCGGGGAGCTGTTTTTT. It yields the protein CASSMGQGHTGELFF.

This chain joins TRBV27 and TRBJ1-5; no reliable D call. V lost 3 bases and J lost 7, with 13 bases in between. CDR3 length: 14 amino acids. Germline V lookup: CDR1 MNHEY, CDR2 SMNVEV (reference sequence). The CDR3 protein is CASSFGGIQQPQHF. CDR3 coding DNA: TGTGCCAGCAGTTTTGGAGGGATTCAACAGCCCCAGCATTTT.

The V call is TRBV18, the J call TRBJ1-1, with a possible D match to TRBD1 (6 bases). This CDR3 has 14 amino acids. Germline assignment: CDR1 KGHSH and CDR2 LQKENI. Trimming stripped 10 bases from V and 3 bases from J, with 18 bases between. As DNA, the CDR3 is TGTGCCACGACTATAACAGGGAAGGACACTGAAGCTTTCTTT. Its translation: CATTITGKDTEAFF.

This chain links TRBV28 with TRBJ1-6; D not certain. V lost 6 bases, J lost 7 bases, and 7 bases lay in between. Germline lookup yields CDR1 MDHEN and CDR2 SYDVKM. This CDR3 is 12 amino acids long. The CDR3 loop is CASSPLNSPLHF. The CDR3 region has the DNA TGTGCCAGCAGCCCTCTGAATTCACCCCTCCACTTT.

CDR3 region: CASSSDRGEDTQYF. The CDR3 DNA reads as TGTGCCAGCAGCTCGGACAGGGGAGAAGATACGCAGTATTTT. The rearrangement uses TRBV5-4 and TRBJ2-3, with 9 bases fitting TRBD1. V dropped 3 bases and J dropped 5; count of bases not matched to a gene: 4. Looked up from germline, CDR1 is SGHNT and CDR2 is YYREEE (reference sequence). The CDR3 consists of 14 residues.

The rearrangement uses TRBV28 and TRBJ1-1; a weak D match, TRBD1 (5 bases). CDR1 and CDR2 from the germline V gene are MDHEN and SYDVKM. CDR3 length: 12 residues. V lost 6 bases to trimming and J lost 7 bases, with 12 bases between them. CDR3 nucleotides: TGTGCCAGCAGGATGCAGGGTGGTGAAGCTTTCTTT. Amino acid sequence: CASRMQGGEAFF.